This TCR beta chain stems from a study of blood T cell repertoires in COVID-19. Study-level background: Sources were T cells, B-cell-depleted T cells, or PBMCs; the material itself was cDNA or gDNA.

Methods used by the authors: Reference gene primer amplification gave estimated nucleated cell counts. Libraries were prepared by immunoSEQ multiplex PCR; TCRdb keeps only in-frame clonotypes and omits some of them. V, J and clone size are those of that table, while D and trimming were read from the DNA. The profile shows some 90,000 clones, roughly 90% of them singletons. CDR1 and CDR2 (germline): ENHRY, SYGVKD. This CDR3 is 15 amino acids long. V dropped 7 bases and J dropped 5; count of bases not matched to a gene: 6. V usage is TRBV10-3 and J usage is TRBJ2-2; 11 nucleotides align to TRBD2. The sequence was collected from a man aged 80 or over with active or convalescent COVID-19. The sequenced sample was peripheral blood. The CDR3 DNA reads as TGTGCCATCACCCCGGGACTAGCGGATACCGGGGAGCTGTTTTTT. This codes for CAITPGLADTGELFF.